The entry that follows covers one T cell receptor beta chain sequence. This sample stems from a study of cytomegalovirus exposure and HLA in healthy donors. The CDR3 is made up of 16 amino acids. CDR1 is MNHEY and CDR2 is SMNVEV in the germline V gene (reference sequence). Trimming stripped 6 bases from V and 0 bases from J, with 12 bases between. The donors were part of the validation cohort, which consisted of more than 90 subjects and was separate from the first cohort of 600 to 850 subjects. Sequencing used immunoSEQ multiplex PCR; TCRdb keeps in-frame clones, though not all of them. The sample lists 110,000 or so clones, about 85% occurring once.

The sequence derives from a woman in her thirties in good health and CMV-seronegative. Specimen: PBMCs. The genes are TRBV27 and TRBJ1-6; no clear D gene. CDR3 region: CASSSGRSSYNSPLHF. DNA for the CDR3: TGTGCCAGCAGCTCCGGAAGGAGCTCCTATAATTCACCCCTCCACTTT.